The entry that follows covers one T cell receptor beta chain sequence. Antigen specificity is unknown. Some clones are missing from TCRdb's copy, which holds only in-frame ones; the method was immunoSEQ multiplex PCR. The table lists 110,000 or so clones, 75% to 90% of them singletons, with about 8.6% in the top ten. The data belong to a study of T cell responses to AZD1222 COVID-19 vaccine. As for the study in general: Analysis merged second doses at about 4 or about 12 weeks. Study-wide results and caveats: No day 14 peak samples; only post-peak repertoires were characterized. Donors, mostly white British, included more females; clonal diversity was possibly underestimated. Among vaccine-associated CD4 TCRs, coverage spanned spike, with dominance at 160-218 and 743-854.

V shed 5 bases and J 8 bases; nucleotides not matched to a gene: 7. The CDR3 has 15 residues. Germline CDR1 PRHDT, CDR2 FYEKMQ (reference sequence). The receptor was isolated from an adult in good health. The chain uses TRBV13 and TRBJ1-6, with TRBD1 identical over 9 bases. This sample comprised peripheral blood, obtained on day 0 of AZD1222 vaccination. The CDR3 loop is CASSAWTGVYSPLHF. The CDR3 nucleotides are TGTGCCAGCAGCGCGTGGACAGGGGTTTATTCACCCCTCCACTTT.